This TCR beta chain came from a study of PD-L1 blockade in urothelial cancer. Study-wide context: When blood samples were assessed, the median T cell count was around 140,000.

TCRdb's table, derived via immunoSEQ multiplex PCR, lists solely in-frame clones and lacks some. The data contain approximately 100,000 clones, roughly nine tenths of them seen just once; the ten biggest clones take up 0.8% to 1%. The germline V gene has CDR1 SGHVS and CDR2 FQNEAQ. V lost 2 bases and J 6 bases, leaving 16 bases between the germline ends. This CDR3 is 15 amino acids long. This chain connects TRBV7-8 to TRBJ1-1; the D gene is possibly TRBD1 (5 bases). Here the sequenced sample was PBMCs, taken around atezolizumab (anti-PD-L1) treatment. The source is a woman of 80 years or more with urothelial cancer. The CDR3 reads CASSLRQSGDAEAFF. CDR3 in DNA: TGTGCCAGCAGCTTACGGCAATCGGGGGATGCTGAAGCTTTCTTT. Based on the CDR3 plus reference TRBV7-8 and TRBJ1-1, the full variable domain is GAGVSQSPRYKVAKRGQDVALRCDPISGHVSLFWYQQALGQGPEFLTYFQNEAQLDKSGLPSDRFFAERPEGSVSTLKIQRTQQEDSAVYLCASSLRQSGDAEAFFGQGTRLTVV.